The text below deals with one T cell receptor beta chain. The CDR3 extends over 13 amino acids. CDR1 is MDHEN and CDR2 is SYDVKM in the germline V gene. V was cut by 3 bases and J by 2 bases, with 8 bases left in between. The data originate from a study of blood T cell repertoires in COVID-19. Libraries were prepared by immunoSEQ multiplex PCR; TCRdb keeps only in-frame clonotypes and omits some of them. The sample contains 130,000 to 150,000 clones, 85% of which appear only once. V usage is TRBV28 and J usage is TRBJ2-7; D is possibly TRBD1 (5 bases). Sequencing was performed on peripheral blood. This receptor was obtained from a woman in her 40s with active or convalescent COVID-19. The CDR3 spells CASSLGPPYEQYF. The CDR3 nucleotides are TGTGCCAGCAGTTTGGGGCCCCCCTACGAGCAGTACTTC.